The clone carrying this T cell receptor beta chain was recorded many times. The antigen remains undetermined. This sample stems from a study of T cells in Graves' hyperthyroidism and ophthalmopathy. Across the study: Prior to any treatment, at the point of initial diagnosis, peripheral blood was collected.

RNA transcripts provided the source from which TCR beta CDR3 regions were amplified. Researchers ran a first-round RT-PCR on the TCR CDR3 using the HTBI primer set. TCRdb independently ran MiXCR on the multiplex PCR reads; one entry per CDR3 protein. The repertoire holds 350,000 to 400,000 distinct CDR3 sequences, with about a fifth as singletons. The germline V gene has CDR1 MRHNA and CDR2 SNTAGT. The CDR3 consists of 14 residues. Deletions cut 6 bases from V and 0 bases from J, with 11 bases between. Around 9.9 ml of fresh peripheral blood supplied the PBMCs. The study, taken as a whole, reports: Appearing also in blood were most of the thyroid clonotypes expanded above 0.001.

The chain links TRBV6-4 to TRBJ1-1; D uncertain. Sequencing input: blood. The origin of this receptor is a young woman with Graves' hyperthyroidism. Written as DNA, the CDR3 is TGTGCCAGCAGAAAGTCGGAGGTGAACACTGAAGCTTTCTTT. Its translation: CASRKSEVNTEAFF.